This note documents a single T cell receptor beta chain sequence. Its cognate antigen is unknown. This entry is derived from a study of shared clonotypes between healthy human individuals. Trimming left V 3 bases short and J 5 bases short, with 10 bases between. This CDR3 has 13 residues. Germline V lookup: CDR1 SNHLY, CDR2 FYNNEI. It was roughly 190 ng DNA, about 30,000 T cell genomes, that sorted-subset replicate PCRs used. In the original processing: Filtering differed since immunoSEQ provided only junctions, with no quality scores. The table came from immunoSEQ multiplex PCR; TCRdb's copy has only in-frame clones and leaves some out. Clonal size and the V and J genes are those of that table, whereas D and trimming came from the DNA. This repertoire shows 2 million to 3 million clones, roughly 92% found once; its top ten account for 0.13% to 0.15%. General study findings and limits: Sampling was confined to blood; repertoires within tissues likely differ.

The TCR originated in a man aged 18-30 years in good health. J is TRBJ1-1 and V is TRBV2; unclear D gene. The sequencing input was naive CD4+ T cells sorted from blood. The sample's subset: CD45RA+ positively selected. CDR3 bases: TGTGCCAGCAGTGACCGCCAGATTACTGAAGCTTTCTTT. This translates into CASSDRQITEAFF.